Within the sample, the clone carrying this TCR beta chain is medium-sized. Its target is unknown. The data stem from a study of liver allograft versus peripheral blood T cells. For the study at large: The authors compared T cell receptor repertoires in transplanted livers with recipients' peripheral blood repertoires.

One entry per CDR3 protein, called by TCRdb with MiXCR from the reads. The sample contains 5,000 or so distinct CDR3 sequences, over 15% of which appear only once. The germline V gene has CDR1 LNHDA and CDR2 SQIVND (reference sequence). This CDR3 is 18 amino acids long. Trimming stripped 1 base from V and 0 bases from J, with 15 bases between. Findings and limits, study-wide: In liver allografts, T cell receptor repertoires reportedly differed from the repertoires found in peripheral blood.

This TCR was recovered from a human patient who had a liver transplant. Some T cells may be transferred from the graft donor. This rearrangement joins TRBV19 to TRBJ2-2; a possible D gene is TRBD2 (6 bases). The CDR3 DNA reads TGTGCCAGTAGTATAGGACGTGGAGGGGACCCGAACACCGGGGAGCTGTTTTTT. Amino acid sequence: CASSIGRGGDPNTGELFF.